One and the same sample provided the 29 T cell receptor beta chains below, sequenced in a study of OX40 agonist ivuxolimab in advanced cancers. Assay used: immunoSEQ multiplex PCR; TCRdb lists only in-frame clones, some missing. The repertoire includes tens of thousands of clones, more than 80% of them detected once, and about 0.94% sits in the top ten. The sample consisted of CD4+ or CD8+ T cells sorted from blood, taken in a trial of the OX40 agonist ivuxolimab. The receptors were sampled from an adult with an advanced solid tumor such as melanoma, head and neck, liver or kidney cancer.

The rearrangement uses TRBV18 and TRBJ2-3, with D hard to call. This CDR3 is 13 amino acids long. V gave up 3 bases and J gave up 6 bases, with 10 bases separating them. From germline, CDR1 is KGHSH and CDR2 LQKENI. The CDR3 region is CASSPGLPDTQYF. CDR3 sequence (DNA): TGTGCCAGCTCACCGGGCCTTCCGGATACGCAGTATTTT.

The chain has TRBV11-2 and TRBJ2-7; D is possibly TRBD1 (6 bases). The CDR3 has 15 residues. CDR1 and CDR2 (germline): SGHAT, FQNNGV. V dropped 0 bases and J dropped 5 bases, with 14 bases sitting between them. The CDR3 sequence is CASSLDVQGRHEQYF. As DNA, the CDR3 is TGTGCCAGCAGCTTAGATGTCCAGGGGCGGCACGAGCAGTACTTC.

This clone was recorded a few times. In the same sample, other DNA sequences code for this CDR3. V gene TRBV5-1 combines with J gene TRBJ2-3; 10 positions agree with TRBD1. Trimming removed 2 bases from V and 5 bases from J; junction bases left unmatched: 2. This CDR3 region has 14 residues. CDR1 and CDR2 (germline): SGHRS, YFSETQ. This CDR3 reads CASSFGQGGDTQYF. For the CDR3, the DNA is TGCGCCAGCAGCTTCGGACAGGGGGGAGATACGCAGTATTTT.

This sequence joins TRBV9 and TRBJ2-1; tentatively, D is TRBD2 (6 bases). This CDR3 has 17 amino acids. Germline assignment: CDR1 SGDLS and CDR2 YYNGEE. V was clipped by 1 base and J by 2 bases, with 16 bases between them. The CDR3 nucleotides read TGTGCCAGCAGCGTACGGGTTCGGGAGTCCCCCTACAATGAGCAGTTCTTC. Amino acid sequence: CASSVRVRESPYNEQFF.

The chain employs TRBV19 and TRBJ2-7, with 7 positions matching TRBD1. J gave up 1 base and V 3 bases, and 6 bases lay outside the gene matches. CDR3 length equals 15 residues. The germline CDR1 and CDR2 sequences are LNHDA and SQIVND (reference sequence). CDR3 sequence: CASSIPAGGSYEQYF. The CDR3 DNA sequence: TGTGCCAGTAGTATCCCGGCAGGGGGATCCTACGAGCAGTACTTC.

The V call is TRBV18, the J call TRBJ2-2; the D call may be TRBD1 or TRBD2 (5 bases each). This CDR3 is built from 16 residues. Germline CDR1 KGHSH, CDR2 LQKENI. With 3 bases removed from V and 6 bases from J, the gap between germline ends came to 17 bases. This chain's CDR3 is CASSPPGPTLAGELFF. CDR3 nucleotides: TGTGCCAGCTCACCCCCGGGGCCAACCCTCGCCGGGGAGCTGTTTTTT.

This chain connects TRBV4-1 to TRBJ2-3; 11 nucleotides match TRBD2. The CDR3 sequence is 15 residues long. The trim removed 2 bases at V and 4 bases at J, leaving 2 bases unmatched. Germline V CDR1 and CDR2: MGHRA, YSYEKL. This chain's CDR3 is CASSQLGLAADTQYF. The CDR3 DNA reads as TGCGCCAGCAGCCAATTGGGACTAGCGGCAGATACGCAGTATTTT.

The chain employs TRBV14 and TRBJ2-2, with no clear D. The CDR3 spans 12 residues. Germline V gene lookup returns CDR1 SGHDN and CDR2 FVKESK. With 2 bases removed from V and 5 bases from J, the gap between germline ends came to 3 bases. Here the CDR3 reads CASSQTTGELFF. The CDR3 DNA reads TGTGCCAGCAGCCAAACAACCGGGGAGCTGTTTTTT.

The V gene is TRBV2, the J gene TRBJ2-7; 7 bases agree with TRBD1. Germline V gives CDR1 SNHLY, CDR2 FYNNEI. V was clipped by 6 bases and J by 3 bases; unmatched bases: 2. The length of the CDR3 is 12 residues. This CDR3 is CASRDRRYEQYF. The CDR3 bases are TGTGCCAGCAGGGACAGGCGCTACGAGCAGTACTTC.

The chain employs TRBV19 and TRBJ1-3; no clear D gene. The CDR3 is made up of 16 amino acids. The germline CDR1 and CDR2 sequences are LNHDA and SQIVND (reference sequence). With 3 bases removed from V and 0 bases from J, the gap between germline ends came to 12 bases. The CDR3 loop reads CASSMHTANSGNTIYF. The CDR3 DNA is TGTGCCAGTAGTATGCATACAGCAAACTCTGGAAACACCATATATTTT.

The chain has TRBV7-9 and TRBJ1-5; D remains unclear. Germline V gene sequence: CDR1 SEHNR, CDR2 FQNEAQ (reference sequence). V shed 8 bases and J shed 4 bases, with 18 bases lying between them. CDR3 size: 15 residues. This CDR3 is CASCPGPGGNQPQHF. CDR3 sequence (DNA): TGTGCCAGCTGCCCTGGGCCCGGAGGGAATCAGCCCCAGCATTTT.

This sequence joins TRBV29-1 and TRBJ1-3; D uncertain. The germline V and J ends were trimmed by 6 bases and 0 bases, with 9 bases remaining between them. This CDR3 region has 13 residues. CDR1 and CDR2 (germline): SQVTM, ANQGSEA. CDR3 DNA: TGCAGCGTAGAGGAATACTCTGGAAACACCATATATTTT. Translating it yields CSVEEYSGNTIYF.

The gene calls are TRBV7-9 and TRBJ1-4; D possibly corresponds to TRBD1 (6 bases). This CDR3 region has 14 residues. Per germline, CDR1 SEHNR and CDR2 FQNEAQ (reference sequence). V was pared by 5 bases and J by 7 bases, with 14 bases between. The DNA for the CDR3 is TGTGCCAGCAGCCTCGGGGGGGCAAGTGAAAAACTGTTTTTT. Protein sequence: CASSLGGASEKLFF.

DNA for the CDR3: TGTGCCAGCAGTGAAGTACTAGCGGGGGGCCTAGGCTCCTCCTACGAGCAGTACTTC. Translating gives CASSEVLAGGLGSSYEQYF. The V and J genes are TRBV6-1 and TRBJ2-7, with 12 bases lining up with TRBD2. V trimming: 1 base; J trimming: 0 bases; junction bases outside the gene matches: 10. The germline V gene has CDR1 MNHNS and CDR2 SASEGT. This CDR3 has 19 residues.

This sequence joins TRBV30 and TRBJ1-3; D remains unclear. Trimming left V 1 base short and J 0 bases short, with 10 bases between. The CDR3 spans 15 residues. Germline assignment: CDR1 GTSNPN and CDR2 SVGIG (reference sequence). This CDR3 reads CAWSAKRISGNTIYF. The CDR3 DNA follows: TGTGCCTGGAGTGCTAAGAGAATCTCTGGAAACACCATATATTTT.

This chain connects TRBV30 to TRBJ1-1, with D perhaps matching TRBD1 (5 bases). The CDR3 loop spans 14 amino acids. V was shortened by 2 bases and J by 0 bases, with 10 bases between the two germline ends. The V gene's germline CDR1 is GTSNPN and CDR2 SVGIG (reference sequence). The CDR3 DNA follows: TGTGCCTGGAGTCCTAGACAGCTGAACACTGAAGCTTTCTTT. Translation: CAWSPRQLNTEAFF.

The CDR3 is CASRLGVYGYTF. CDR3 DNA sequence: TGTGCCAGCAGGCTGGGGGTCTATGGCTACACCTTC. The chain uses TRBV2 and TRBJ1-2, with a tentative D call TRBD1 (5 bases). The V and J ends lost 6 bases and 4 bases respectively, with 9 bases between them. In germline, CDR1 is SNHLY, CDR2 FYNNEI. This CDR3 comprises 12 residues.

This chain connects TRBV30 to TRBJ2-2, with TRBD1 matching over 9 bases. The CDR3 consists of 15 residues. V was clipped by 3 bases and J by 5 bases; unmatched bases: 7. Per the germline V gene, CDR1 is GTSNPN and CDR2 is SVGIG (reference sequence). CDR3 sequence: CAWRGQGGVTGELFF. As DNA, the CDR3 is TGTGCCTGGAGGGGACAGGGTGGGGTAACCGGGGAGCTGTTTTTT.

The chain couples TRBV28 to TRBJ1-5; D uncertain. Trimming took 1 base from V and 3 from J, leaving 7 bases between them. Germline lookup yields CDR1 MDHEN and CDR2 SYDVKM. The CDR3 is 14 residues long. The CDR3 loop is CASSLLQLNQPQHF. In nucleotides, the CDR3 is TGTGCCAGCAGTTTATTACAGCTCAATCAGCCCCAGCATTTT.

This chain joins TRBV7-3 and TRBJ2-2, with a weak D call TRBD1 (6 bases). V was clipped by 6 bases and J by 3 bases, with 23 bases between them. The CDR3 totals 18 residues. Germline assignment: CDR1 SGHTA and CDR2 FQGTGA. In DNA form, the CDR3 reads TGTGCCAGCAGTACCGGACCAATCCGGACAGATTACACCGGGGAGCTGTTTTTT. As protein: CASSTGPIRTDYTGELFF.

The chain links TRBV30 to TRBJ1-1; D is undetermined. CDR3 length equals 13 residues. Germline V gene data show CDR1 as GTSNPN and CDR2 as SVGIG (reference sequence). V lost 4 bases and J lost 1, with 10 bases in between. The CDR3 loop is CAWISAANTEAFF. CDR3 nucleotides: TGTGCCTGGATAAGCGCGGCGAACACTGAAGCTTTCTTT.

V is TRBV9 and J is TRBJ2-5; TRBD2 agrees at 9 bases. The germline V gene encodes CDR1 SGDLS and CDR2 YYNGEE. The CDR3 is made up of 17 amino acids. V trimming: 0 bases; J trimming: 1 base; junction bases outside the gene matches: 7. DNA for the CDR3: TGTGCCAGCAGCGTAGGTGATAGCGGGAGTACCCAAGAGACCCAGTACTTC. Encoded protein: CASSVGDSGSTQETQYF.

CDR3 nucleotide sequence: TGTGCCAGCAGGGCCGGGGCGGCGGGAATGGAGACCCAGTACTTC. Its protein is CASRAGAAGMETQYF. The rearrangement joins TRBV2 to TRBJ2-5, with a weak D call TRBD2 (6 bases). CDR3 length: 15 amino acids. Germline-derived CDR1 and CDR2 are SNHLY and FYNNEI. V was clipped by 6 bases and J by 5 bases, with 19 bases between them.

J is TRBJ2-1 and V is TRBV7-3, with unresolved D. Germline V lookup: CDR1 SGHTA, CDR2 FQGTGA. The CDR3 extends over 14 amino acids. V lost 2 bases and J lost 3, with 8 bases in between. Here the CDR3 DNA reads TGTGCCAGCAGCTTAGGTATAAACTACAATGAGCAGTTCTTC. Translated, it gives CASSLGINYNEQFF.

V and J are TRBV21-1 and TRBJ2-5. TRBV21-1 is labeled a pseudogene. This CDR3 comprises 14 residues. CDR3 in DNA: TGTGCCAGCAGCAAAGCCGGAAACCAAGAGACCCAGTACTTC. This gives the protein CASSKAGNQETQYF.

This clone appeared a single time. This CDR3 reads CASSRGGTGESVVEAFF. The CDR3 coding sequence is TGCGCCAGCAGCCGCGGAGGGACAGGGGAGTCCGTGGTTGAAGCTTTCTTT. V gene TRBV4-1 combines with J gene TRBJ1-1; 10 bases fit TRBD1. The V and J ends lost 4 bases and 7 bases, in that order; junction bases with no gene match: 15. The germline gives CDR1 MGHRA, CDR2 YSYEKL. CDR3 length: 17 residues.

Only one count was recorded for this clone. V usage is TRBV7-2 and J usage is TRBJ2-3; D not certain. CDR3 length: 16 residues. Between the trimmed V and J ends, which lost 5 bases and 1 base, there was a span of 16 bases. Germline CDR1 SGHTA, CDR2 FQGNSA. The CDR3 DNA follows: TGTGCCAGCAGCGGTAGGTGGGCTCAGGGCACAGATACGCAGTATTTT. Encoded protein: CASSGRWAQGTDTQYF.

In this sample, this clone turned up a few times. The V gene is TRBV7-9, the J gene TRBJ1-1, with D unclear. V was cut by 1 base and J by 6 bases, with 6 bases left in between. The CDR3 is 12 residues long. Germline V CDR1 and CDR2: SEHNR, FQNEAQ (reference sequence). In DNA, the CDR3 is TGTGCCAGCAGCTTAGAGTCTCCTGAAGCTTTCTTT. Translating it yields CASSLESPEAFF. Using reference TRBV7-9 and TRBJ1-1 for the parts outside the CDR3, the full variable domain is DTGVSQNPRHKITKRGQNVTFRCDPISEHNRLYWYRQTLGQGPEFLTYFQNEAQLEKSRLLSDRFSAERPKGSFSTLEIQRTEQGDSAMYLCASSLESPEAFFGQGTRLTVV.

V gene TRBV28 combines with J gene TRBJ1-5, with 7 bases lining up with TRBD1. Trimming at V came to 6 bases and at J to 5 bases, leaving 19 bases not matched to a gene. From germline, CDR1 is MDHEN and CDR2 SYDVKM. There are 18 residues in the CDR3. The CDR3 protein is CASSPYNSQQGRDQPQHF. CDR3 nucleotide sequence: TGTGCCAGCAGCCCATATAATTCCCAACAGGGGCGCGATCAGCCCCAGCATTTT.